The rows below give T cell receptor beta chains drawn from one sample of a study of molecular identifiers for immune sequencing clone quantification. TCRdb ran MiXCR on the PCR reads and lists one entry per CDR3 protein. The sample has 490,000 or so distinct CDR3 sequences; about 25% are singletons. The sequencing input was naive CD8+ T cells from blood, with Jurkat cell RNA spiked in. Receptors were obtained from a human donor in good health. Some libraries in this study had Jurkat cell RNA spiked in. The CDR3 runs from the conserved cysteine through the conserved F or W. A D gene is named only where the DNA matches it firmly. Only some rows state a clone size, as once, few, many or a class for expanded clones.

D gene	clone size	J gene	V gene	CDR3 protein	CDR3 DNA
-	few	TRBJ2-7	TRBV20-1	CSAATGLLPEQYF	TGCAGTGCCGCGACGGGGCTTCTTCCCGAGCAGTACTTC
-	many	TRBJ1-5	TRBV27	CASNPTAGFNQPQHF	TGTGCCAGCAACCCGACAGCTGGATTCAATCAGCCCCAGCATTTT
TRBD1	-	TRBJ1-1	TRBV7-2	CASTRRDRLNTEAFF	TGTGCCAGCACCCGCCGGGACAGACTGAACACTGAAGCTTTCTTT
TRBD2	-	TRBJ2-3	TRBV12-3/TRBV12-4	CASNLRDYTDTQYF	TGTGCCAGCAACCTCCGGGACTACACAGATACGCAGTATTTT
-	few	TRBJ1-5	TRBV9	CASSAGGWGQPQHF	TGTGCCAGCAGCGCGGGAGGCTGGGGTCAGCCCCAGCATTTT
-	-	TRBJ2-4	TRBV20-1	CSARTPDRNIQYF	TGCAGTGCTAGGACCCCAGATCGGAACATTCAGTACTTC
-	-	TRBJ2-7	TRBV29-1	CSVEDDAGSCEQYF	TGCAGCGTCGAAGATGATGCAGGGTCGTGCGAGCAGTACTTC
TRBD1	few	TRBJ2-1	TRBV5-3	CASSPSGRGQGSEQFF	TGTGCCAGCAGCCCGAGCGGCAGGGGGCAGGGCAGTGAGCAGTTCTTC
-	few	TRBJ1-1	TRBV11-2	CASSLGEETLNTEAFF	TGTGCCAGCAGCTTAGGTGAGGAGACACTGAACACTGAAGCTTTCTTT
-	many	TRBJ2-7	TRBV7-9	CASSFRSYEQYF	TGTGCCAGCAGCTTTCGCAGTTACGAGCAGTACTTC
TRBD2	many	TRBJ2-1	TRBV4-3	CASSQVRGAYNEQFF	TGCGCCAGCAGCCAAGTCCGGGGGGCCTACAATGAGCAGTTCTTC
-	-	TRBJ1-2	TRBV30	CAWSAVTTRTDYTF	TGTGCCTGGAGTGCCGTTACAACCAGGACAGATTACACCTTC
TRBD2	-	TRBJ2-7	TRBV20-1	CSARDFTSGGPTPYEQYF	TGCAGTGCTAGAGATTTCACTAGCGGGGGGCCGACCCCCTACGAGCAGTACTTC
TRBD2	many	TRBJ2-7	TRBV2	CASTILGREDQNEQYF	TGTGCCAGCACTATACTTGGGCGGGAGGACCAGAACGAGCAGTACTTC
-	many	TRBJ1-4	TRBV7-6	CASSSRQASEKLFF	TGTGCCAGCAGCTCACGACAGGCGAGTGAAAAACTGTTTTTT
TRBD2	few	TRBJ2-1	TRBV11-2	CASTPGLAGNEQFF	TGTGCCAGCACACCAGGACTAGCGGGGAATGAGCAGTTCTTC
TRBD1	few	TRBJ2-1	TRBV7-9	CASSPAQGYNEQFF	TGTGCCAGCAGCCCCGCACAGGGGTACAATGAGCAGTTCTTC
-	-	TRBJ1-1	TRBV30	CAWKWDMNTEAFF	TGTGCCTGGAAATGGGATATGAACACTGAAGCTTTCTTT
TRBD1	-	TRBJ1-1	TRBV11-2	CASSLEDRMNTEAFF	TGTGCCAGCAGCTTAGAGGACAGGATGAACACTGAAGCTTTCTTT
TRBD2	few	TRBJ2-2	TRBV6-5	CASTHTSRDYEILTGELFF	TGTGCCAGCACTCATACCTCCCGGGACTACGAAATCCTCACCGGGGAGCTGTTTTTT
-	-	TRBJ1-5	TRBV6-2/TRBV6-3	CASTGVGNQPQHF	TGTGCCAGCACAGGGGTCGGAAATCAGCCCCAGCATTTT
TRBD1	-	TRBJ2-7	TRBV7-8	CASSWDRGLRNEQYF	TGTGCCAGCAGCTGGGACAGGGGGCTAAGGAACGAGCAGTACTTC
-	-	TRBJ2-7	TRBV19	CASSIRLYEQYF	TGTGCCAGTAGTATAAGACTCTACGAGCAGTACTTC
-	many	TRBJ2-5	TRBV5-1	CASSLEELLQETQYF	TGCGCCAGCAGCTTGGAGGAGCTCCTCCAAGAGACCCAGTACTTC
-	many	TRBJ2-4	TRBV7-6	CASSSNVGLAKNIQYF	TGTGCCAGCAGCTCTAACGTGGGTCTAGCCAAAAACATTCAGTACTTC
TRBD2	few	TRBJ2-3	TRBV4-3	CASSQETSGYTDTQYF	TGCGCCAGCAGCCAAGAGACTAGCGGATACACAGATACGCAGTATTTT
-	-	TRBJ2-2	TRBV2	CANSELHTGELFF	TGTGCCAACAGTGAGCTTCACACCGGGGAGCTGTTTTTT
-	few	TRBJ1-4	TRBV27	CASSQTRVAGPNEKLFF	TGTGCCAGCAGCCAGACAAGGGTGGCAGGGCCTAATGAAAAACTGTTTTTT
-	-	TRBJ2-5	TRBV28	CASSHYYGATETQYF	TGTGCCAGCAGTCACTATTATGGGGCGACGGAGACCCAGTACTTC